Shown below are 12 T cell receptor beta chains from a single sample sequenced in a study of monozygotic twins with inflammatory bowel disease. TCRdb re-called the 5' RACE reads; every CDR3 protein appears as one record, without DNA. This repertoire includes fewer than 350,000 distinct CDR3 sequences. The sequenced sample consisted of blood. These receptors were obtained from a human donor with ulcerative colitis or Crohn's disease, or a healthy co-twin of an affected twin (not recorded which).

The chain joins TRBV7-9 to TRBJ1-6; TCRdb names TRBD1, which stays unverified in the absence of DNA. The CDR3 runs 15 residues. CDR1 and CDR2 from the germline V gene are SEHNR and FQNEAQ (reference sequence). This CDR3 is CASSFSIQGPSPLHF.

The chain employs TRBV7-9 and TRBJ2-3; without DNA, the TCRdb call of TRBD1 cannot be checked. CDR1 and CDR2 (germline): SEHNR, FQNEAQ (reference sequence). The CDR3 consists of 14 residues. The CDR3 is CASTLLGDRDTQYF.

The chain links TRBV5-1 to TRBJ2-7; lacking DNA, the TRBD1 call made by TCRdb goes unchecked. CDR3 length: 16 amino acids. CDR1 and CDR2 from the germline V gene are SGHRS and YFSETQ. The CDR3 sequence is CASSLGYSRTTYEQYF.

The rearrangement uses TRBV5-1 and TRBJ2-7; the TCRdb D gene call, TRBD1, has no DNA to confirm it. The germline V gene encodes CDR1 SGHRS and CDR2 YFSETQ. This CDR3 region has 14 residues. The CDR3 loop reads CTSSSTGTAYEQYF.

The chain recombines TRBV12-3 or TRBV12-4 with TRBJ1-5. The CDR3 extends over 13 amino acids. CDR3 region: CASSLAGNQPQHF.

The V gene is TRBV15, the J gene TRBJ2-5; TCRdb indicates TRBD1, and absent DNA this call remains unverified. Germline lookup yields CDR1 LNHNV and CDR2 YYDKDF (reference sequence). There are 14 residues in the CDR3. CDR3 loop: CATSRSGGRETQYF.

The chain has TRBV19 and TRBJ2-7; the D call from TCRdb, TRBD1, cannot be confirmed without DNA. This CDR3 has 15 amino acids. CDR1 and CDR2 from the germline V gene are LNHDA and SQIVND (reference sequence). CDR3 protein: CASSMTGAPTYEQYF.

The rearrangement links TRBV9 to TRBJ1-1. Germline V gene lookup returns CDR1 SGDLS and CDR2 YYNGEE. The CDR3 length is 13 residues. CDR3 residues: CASSQSLNTEAFF.

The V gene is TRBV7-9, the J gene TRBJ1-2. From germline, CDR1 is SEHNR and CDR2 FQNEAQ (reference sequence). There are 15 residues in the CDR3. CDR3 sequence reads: CASSPDGKRPYGYTF. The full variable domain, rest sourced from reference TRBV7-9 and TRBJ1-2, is DTGVSQNPRHKITKRGQNVTFRCDPISEHNRLYWYRQTLGQGPEFLTYFQNEAQLEKSRLLSDRFSAERPKGSFSTLEIQRTEQGDSAMYLCASSPDGKRPYGYTFGSGTRLTVV.

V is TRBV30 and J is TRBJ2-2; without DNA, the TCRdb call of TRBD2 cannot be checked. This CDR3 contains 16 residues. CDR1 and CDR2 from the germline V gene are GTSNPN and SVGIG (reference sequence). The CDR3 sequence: CAWSSIAGSGTGELFF.

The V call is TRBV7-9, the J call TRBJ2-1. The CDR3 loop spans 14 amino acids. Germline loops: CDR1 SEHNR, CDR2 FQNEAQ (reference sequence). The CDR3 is CASSRRTVDNEQFF.

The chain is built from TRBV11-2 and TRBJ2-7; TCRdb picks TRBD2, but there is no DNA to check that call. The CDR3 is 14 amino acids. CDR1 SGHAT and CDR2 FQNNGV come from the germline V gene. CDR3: CASNFYGMMDEQYF.